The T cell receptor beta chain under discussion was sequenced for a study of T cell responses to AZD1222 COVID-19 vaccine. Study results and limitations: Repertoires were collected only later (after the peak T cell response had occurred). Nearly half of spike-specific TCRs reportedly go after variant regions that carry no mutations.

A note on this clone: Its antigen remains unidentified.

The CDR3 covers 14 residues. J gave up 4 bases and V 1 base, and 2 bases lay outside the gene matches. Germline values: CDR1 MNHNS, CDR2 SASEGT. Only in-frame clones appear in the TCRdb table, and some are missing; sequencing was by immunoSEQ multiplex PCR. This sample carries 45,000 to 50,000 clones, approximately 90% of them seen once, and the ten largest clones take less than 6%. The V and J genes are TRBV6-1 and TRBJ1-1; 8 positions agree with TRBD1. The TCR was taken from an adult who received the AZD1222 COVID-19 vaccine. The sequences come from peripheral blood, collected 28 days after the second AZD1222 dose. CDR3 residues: CASSEDTGGTEAFF. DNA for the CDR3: TGTGCCAGCAGTGAAGATACAGGGGGCACTGAAGCTTTCTTT.